The entry below describes one T cell receptor (beta chain). The data were taken from a study of blood T cell repertoires in COVID-19. As for the study in general: From the United States, Italy and Spain came samples of acute and convalescent COVID-19. The cDNA or gDNA used as material had been derived from T cells, B-cell-depleted T cells, or PBMCs.

In the study's own analysis: Estimated nucleated cell counts came from reference gene primer amplification. Data came from immunoSEQ multiplex PCR; TCRdb stores just in-frame clones and leaves some out. Clonal size and the V and J genes are those of that table, whereas D and trimming came from the DNA. The sample lists around 300,000 clones; over 75% were seen once. The CDR3 sequence is 12 residues long. V was clipped by 1 base and J by 7 bases, with 8 bases between them. Germline V gene lookup returns CDR1 PRHDT and CDR2 FYEKMQ (reference sequence). The specimen sequenced was peripheral blood. The V and J genes are TRBV13 and TRBJ2-7; D gene uncertain. This receptor was identified in a human donor in a cohort sampled during active COVID-19. The CDR3 sequence is CASSLAQTEQYF. CDR3 nucleotides: TGTGCCAGCAGCTTAGCTCAGACAGAGCAGTACTTC.